This TCR beta chain was captured by sequencing in a study of cytomegalovirus exposure and HLA in healthy donors. Separate from the roughly 730-subject first cohort, the roughly 120-subject validation cohort was the one that the donors belonged to. Sequenced by immunoSEQ multiplex PCR; TCRdb stores in-frame clones only, minus some. The table shows about 82,000 clones, with around 94% occurring only once. Trimming removed 3 bases from V and 1 base from J, with 12 bases in between. Germline V gene data show CDR1 as MNHEY and CDR2 as SMNVEV (reference sequence). The CDR3 consists of 15 residues. The TCR originated in a man between 18 and 35 years old in good health and CMV-seronegative. Sequencing used PBMCs. The V gene is TRBV27, the J gene TRBJ1-1; D not resolved. In DNA form, the CDR3 reads TGTGCCAGCAGTTTGGGCGGACTAGGGAACACTGAAGCTTTCTTT. It translates to CASSLGGLGNTEAFF.